The TCR beta chain described here comes from a study of blood T cell repertoires in COVID-19. Looking at the study overall: T cells, B-cell-depleted T cells, or PBMCs supplied cDNA or gDNA.

Germline V gives CDR1 SGDLS, CDR2 YYNGEE. With 7 bases removed from V and 2 bases from J, the gap between germline ends came to 13 bases. The CDR3 runs 13 residues. Seattle cases were enrolled at active infection and followed longitudinally. Original handling: Reference gene primers were amplified, and this amplification served to estimate nucleated cell counts. The table came from immunoSEQ multiplex PCR; TCRdb's copy has only in-frame clones and leaves some out. V, J and clone size derive from that table, while D and trimming were established from the DNA sequence. The sample records 80,000 to 95,000 clones, roughly four fifths being singletons.

The sequence was obtained from a man older than 75 with COVID-19, enrolled during active disease. Specimen: peripheral blood. V gene TRBV9 combines with J gene TRBJ2-7; D is possibly TRBD2 (6 bases). This CDR3 is CASARGGTYEQYF. In DNA form, the CDR3 reads TGTGCCAGCGCCCGGGGCGGGACCTACGAGCAGTACTTC.